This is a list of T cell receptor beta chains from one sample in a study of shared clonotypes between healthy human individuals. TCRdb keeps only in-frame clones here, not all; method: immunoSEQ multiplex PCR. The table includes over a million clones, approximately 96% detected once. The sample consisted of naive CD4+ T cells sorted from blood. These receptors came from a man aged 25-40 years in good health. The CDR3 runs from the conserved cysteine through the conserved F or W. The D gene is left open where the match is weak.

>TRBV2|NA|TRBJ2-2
CASNVREENTGELFF
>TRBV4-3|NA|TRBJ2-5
CASSQDLAQETQYF
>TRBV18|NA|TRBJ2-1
CASSPPGASYNEQFF
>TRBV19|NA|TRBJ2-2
CASSISDRATGELFF
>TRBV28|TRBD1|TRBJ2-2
CASSPHGQANTGELFF
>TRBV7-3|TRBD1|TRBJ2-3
CASSLGTGTDTQYF
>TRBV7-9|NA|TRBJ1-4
CASSLTGNPEKLFF
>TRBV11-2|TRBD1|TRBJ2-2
CASSSLGQGAGTGELFF
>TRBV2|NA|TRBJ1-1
CASTREVDTEAFF
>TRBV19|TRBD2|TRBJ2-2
CASSWTSGRAPLETGELFF
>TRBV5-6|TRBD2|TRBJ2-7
CASSLRSGGKYEQYF
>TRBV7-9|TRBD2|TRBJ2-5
CASSLAGRGVETQYF
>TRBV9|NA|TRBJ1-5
CASSAGGGNQPQHF
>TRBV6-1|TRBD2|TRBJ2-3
CASSETSGRADTQYF
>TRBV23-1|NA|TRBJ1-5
CASSRIVVSGFSQPQHF
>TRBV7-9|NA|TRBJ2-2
CASSLALTGNTGELFF
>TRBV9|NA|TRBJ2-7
CASSVAGSGANYEQYF
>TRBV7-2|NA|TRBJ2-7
CASSLSARANSYEQYF
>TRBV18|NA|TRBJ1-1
CASSQTVNTEAFF
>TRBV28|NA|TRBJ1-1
CASSPSLSEAFF
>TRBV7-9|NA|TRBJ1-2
CASSKSGYTF
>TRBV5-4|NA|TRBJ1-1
CASSPTGRDTEAFF
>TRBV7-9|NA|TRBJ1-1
CASSLGVQGNTEAFF
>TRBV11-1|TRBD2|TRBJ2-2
CASSPSAGVNTGELFF
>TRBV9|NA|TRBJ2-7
CASSASIISYEQYF
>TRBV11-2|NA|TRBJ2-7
CASSFGGRLSYEQYF
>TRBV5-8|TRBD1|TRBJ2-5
CASSSGQVQETQYF
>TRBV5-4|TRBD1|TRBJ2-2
CASSPRGQPIQNTGELFF
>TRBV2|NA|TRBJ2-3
CASSETDTQYF
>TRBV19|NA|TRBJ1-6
CASSQQGRNSPLHF
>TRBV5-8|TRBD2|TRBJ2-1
CASSRSGLAGYNEQFF
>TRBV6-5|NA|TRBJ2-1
CASNIARSSYNEQFF
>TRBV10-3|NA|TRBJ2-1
CAIDNSNDEQFF
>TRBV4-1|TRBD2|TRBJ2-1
CASSQDRGLAGADNEQFF
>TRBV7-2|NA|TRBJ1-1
CASSLVGDHTEAFF
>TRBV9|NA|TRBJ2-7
CASSQGLLYEQYF
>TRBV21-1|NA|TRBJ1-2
CASRGRRALRSNYGYTF
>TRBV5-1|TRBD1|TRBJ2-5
CASRVTGAGETQYF
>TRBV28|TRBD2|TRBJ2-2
CASSSMTSGIINTGELFF
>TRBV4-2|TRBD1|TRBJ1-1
CASSPAGGAGPNTEAFF
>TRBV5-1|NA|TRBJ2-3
CVSSLVGSRDTQYF
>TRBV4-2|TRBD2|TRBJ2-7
CASSQDYLAGERIRIYEQYF
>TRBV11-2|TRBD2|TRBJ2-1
CASSLGLAAYNEQFF
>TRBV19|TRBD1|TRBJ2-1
CASSSFPRGQSYNEQFF
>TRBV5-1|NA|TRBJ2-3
CASSLAGEDTQYF
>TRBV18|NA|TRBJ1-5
CASSPLGPFNQPQHF
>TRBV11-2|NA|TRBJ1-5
CASSGTDSNQPQHF
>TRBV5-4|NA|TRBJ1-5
CASSLAEGSRQPQHF
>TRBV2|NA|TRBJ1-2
CASSERGAGGYTF
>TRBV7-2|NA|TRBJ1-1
CASSLVGGPMNTEAFF
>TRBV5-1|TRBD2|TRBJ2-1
CASSLVSVGLANEQFF
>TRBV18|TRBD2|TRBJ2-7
CASSPPILTSGIKASYEQYF
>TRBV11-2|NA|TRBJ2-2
CASSLDLSGSNTGELFF
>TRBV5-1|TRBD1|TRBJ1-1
CASSVGQAGTEAFF